This T cell receptor beta chain is drawn from a study of shared clonotypes between healthy human individuals. Findings and limits, study-wide: Incomplete sequencing of sorted subsets was indicated by rarefaction despite large depth. Estimated richness values were generally larger in naive subsets than in memory subsets.

Every subset's genomic DNA went evenly onto several immunoSEQ plates. Methods used by the authors: In the immunoSEQ data, sequences were junction-only and lacked quality scores, so filtering differed. Measured with immunoSEQ multiplex PCR; TCRdb has only the in-frame clones, and not every one. V, J and clone size are those of that table, while D and trimming were read from the DNA. The repertoire consists of 2,500,000 or so clones, with roughly 93% occurring once and the leading ten covering around 0.4%. Comment on this clone: The antigen is unknown.

Germline V gene data show CDR1 as SGHTA and CDR2 as FQGTGA. V was pared by 1 base and J by 2 bases, with 6 bases of the junction left unmatched. The CDR3 sequence is 16 residues long. The TCR was taken from a young man in good health. Some clones in this sample may be carry-over from other donors' samples. The chain couples TRBV7-3 to TRBJ2-3; 7 nucleotides align to TRBD1. The sequencing sample was made of naive CD4+ T cells from PBMCs. Subset described: CD45RA+ positively selected. The CDR3 loop is CASSLSRDRHTDTQYF. The CDR3 DNA sequence: TGTGCCAGCAGCTTAAGTAGGGACAGACACACAGATACGCAGTATTTT.